This entry describes one T cell receptor (beta chain). What it recognizes is unknown. Trimming stripped 5 bases from V and 4 bases from J, with 23 bases between. CDR3 length: 17 residues. CDR1 and CDR2 from the germline V gene are MGHDK and SYGVNS. Assay: immunoSEQ multiplex PCR; the TCRdb copy retains only in-frame clones and omits some. The repertoire holds about 87,000 clones, with nearly 90% as singletons. This record belongs to a study of T cell responses to AZD1222 COVID-19 vaccine. Study background: Doses given second, at about 4 or about 12 weeks, were pooled.

Overall study findings and caveats: Reportedly, nearly half the spike-specific TCRs target unmutated variant regions.

This chain uses TRBV25-1 with TRBJ1-1, with a possible D match to TRBD1 (5 bases). This TCR came from an adult in good health. Specimen: peripheral blood, collected on day 0 of AZD1222 vaccination. As DNA, the CDR3 is TGTGCCAGCAGTCCCCAGGGTTCGACGTCCGGTTTCACTGAAGCTTTCTTT. It is translated as CASSPQGSTSGFTEAFF.